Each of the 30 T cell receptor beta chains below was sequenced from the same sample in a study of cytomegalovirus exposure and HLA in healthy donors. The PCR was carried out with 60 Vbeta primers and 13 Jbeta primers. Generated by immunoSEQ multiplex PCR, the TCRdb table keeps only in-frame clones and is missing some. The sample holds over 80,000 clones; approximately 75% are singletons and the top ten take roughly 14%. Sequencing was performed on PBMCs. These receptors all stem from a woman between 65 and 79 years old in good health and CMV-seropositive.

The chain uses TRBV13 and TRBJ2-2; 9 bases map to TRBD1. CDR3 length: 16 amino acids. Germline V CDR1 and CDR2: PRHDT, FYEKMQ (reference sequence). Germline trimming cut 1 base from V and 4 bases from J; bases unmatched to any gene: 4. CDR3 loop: CASSLETGGLTGELFF. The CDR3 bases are TGTGCCAGCAGCTTAGAAACAGGGGGCCTCACCGGGGAGCTGTTTTTT.

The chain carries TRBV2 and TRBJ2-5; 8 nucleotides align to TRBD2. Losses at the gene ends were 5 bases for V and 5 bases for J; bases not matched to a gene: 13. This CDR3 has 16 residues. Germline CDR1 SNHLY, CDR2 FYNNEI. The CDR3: CASSPPGLVLEETQYF. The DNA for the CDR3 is TGTGCCAGCAGTCCCCCGGGACTAGTACTCGAGGAGACCCAGTACTTC.

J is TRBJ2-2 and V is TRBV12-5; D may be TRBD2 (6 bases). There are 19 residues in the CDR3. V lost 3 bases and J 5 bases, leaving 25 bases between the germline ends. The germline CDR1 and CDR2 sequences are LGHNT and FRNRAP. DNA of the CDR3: TGTGCTAGTGGTTTCATAGATATGGTGTGGCGGGAAAGAACCGGGGAGCTGTTTTTT. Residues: CASGFIDMVWRERTGELFF.

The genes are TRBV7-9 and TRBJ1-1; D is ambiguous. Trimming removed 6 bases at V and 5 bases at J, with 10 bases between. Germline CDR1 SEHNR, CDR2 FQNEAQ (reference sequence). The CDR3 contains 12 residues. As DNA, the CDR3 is TGTGCCAGCAGGCGGGGATCAACTGAAGCTTTCTTT. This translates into CASRRGSTEAFF.

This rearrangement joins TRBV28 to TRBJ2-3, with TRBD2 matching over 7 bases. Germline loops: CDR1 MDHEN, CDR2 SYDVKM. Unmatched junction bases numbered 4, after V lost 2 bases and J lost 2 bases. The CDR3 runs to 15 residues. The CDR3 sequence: CASSLPSGLTDTQYF. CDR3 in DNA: TGTGCCAGCAGTTTACCTAGCGGACTCACAGATACGCAGTATTTT.

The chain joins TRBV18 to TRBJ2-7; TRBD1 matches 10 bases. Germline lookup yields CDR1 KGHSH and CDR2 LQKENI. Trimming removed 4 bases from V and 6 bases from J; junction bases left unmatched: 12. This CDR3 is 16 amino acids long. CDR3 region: CASSLQGGDRGGEQYF. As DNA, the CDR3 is TGTGCCAGCTCACTTCAGGGCGGGGACAGGGGAGGCGAGCAGTACTTC.

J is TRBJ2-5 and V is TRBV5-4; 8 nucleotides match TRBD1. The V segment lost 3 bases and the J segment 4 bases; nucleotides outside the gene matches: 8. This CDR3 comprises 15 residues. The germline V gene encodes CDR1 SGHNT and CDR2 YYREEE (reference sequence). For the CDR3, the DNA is TGTGCCAGCAGCTCCGGGACAGGAGTTCGAGAGACCCAGTACTTC. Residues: CASSSGTGVRETQYF.

The CDR3: CASSARSTGGEKKTQYF. DNA for the CDR3: TGTGCCAGCAGTGCACGTAGTACAGGGGGCGAGAAGAAGACCCAGTACTTC. The chain recombines TRBV2 with TRBJ2-5; TRBD1 agrees at 9 bases. J lost 6 bases, V lost 4 bases, and 15 bases had no gene match. Looked up from germline, CDR1 is SNHLY and CDR2 is FYNNEI. The CDR3 sequence is 17 residues long.

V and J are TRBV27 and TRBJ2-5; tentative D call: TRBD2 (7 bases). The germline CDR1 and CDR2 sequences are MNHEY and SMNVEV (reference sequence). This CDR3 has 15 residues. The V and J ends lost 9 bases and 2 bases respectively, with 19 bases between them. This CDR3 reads CARNARGGGQETQYF. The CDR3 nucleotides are TGTGCCAGAAACGCGAGGGGGGGTGGGCAAGAGACCCAGTACTTC.

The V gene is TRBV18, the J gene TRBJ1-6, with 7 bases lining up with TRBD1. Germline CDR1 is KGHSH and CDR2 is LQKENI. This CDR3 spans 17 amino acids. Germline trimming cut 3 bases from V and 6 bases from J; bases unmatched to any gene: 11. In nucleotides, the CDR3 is TGTGCCAGCTCACCCTGGGACAGTAGTTTAGGTAATTCACCCCTCCACTTT. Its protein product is CASSPWDSSLGNSPLHF.

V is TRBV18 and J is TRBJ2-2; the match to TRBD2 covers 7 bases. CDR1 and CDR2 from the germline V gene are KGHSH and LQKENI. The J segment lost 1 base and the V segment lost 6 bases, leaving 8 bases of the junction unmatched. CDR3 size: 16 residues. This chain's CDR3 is CASSPFERENTGELFF. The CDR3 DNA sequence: TGTGCCAGCTCCCCGTTTGAGCGGGAGAACACCGGGGAGCTGTTTTTT. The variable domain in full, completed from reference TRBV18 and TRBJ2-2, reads NAGVMQNPRHLVRRRGQEARLRCSPMKGHSHVYWYRQLPEEGLKFMVYLQKENIIDESGMPKERFSAEFPKEGPSILRIQQVVRGDSAAYFCASSPFERENTGELFFGEGSRLTVL.

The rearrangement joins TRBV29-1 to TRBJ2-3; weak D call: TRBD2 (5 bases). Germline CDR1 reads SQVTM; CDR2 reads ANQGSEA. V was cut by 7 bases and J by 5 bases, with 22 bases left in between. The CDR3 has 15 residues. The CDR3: CSDRSFGESGDTQYF. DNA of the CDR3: TGCAGCGATCGGAGCTTCGGGGAGTCGGGAGATACGCAGTATTTT.

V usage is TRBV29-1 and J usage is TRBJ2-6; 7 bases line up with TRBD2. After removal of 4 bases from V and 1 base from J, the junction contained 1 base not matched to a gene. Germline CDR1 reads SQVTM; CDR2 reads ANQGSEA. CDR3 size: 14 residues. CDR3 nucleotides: TGCAGCGTTGGGGGAGGGTCTGGGGCCAACGTCCTGACTTTC. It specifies CSVGGGSGANVLTF.

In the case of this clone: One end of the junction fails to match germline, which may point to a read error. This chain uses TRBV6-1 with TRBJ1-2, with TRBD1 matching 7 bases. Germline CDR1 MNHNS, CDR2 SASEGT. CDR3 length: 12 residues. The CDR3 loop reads CASSEAVGQPKF. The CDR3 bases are TGTGCCAGCAGTGAAGCTGTGGGACAGCCGAAATTC.

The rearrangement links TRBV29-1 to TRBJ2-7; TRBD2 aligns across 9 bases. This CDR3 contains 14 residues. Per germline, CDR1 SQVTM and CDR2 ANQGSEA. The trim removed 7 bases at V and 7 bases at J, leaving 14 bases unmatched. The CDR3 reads CSGGSAGGPGEQYF. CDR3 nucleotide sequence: TGCAGCGGGGGGAGCGCGGGAGGGCCTGGTGAGCAGTACTTC.

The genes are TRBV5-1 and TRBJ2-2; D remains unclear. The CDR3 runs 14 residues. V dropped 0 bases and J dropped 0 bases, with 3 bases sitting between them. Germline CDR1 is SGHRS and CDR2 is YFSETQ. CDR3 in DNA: TGCGCCAGCAGCTTGGCTACGAACACCGGGGAGCTGTTTTTT. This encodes CASSLATNTGELFF.

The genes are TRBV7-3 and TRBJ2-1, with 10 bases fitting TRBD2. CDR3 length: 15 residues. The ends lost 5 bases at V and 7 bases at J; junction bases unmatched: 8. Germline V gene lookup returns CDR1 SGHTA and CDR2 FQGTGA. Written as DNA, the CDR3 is TGTGCCAGCAGCCGAGCTAGCGGGAGTCTGAATGAGCAGTTCTTC. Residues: CASSRASGSLNEQFF.

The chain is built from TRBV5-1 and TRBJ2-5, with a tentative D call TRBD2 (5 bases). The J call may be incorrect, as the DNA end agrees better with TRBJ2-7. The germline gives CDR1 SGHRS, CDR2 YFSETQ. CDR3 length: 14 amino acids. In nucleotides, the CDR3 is TGCGCCAGCAGCTTAGGACTTGGATCTCACGAGCAGTACTTC. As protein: CASSLGLGSHEQYF.

The CDR3 is CASSMSTGNGYTF. CDR3 in DNA: TGTGCCAGCTCAATGTCGACAGGGAATGGCTACACCTTC. The rearrangement joins TRBV18 to TRBJ1-2; TRBD1 matches at 7 bases. With V trimmed by 5 bases and J by 6 bases, 6 bases remained unmatched. The CDR3 covers 13 residues. CDR1 and CDR2 from the germline V gene are KGHSH and LQKENI.

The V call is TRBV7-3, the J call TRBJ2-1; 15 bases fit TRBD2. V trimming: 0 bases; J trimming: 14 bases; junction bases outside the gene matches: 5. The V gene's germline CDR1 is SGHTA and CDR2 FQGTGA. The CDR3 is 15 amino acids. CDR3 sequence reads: CASSLTGLAGGNKFF. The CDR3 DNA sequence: TGTGCCAGCAGCTTAACCGGACTAGCGGGGGGGAATAAGTTCTTC.

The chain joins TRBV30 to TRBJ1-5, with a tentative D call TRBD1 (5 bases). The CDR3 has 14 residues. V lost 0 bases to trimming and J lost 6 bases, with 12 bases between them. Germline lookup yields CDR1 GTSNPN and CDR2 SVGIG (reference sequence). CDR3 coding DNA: TGTGCCTGGAGTGTGGGGGGGGGAAGTCAGCCCCAGCATTTT. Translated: CAWSVGGGSQPQHF.

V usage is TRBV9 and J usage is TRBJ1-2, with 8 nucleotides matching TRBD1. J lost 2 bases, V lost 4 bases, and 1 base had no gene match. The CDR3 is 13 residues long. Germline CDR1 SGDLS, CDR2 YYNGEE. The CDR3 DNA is TGTGCCAGCAGCAGGGACAGGAACTATGGCTACACCTTC. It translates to CASSRDRNYGYTF.

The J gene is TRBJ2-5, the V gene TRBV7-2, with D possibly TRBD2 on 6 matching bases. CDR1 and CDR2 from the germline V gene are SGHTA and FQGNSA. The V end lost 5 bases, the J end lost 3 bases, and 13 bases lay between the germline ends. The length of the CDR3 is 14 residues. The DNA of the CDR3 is TGTGCCAGCAGCAAGAGCGGGTTTAAAGAGACCCAGTACTTC. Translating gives CASSKSGFKETQYF.

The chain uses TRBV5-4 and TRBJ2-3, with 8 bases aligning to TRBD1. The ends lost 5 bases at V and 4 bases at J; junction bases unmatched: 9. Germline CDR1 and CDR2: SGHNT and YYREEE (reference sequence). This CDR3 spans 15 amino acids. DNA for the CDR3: TGTGCCAGCAGGTGGGACAGGCAAGGAGCAGATACGCAGTATTTT. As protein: CASRWDRQGADTQYF.

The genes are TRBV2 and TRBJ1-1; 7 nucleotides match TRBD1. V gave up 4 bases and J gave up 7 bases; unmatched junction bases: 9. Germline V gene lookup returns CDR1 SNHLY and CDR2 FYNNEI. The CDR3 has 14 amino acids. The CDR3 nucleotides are TGTGCCAGCAGTGTGCAGGGGGGATATCTTGAAGCTTTCTTT. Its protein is CASSVQGGYLEAFF.

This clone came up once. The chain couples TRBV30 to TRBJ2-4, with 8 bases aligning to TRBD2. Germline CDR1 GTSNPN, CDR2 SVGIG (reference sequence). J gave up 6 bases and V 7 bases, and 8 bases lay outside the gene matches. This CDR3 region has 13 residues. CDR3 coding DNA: TGTGCCTCGTATAGCGGGAATGGAAACATTCAGTACTTC. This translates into CASYSGNGNIQYF.

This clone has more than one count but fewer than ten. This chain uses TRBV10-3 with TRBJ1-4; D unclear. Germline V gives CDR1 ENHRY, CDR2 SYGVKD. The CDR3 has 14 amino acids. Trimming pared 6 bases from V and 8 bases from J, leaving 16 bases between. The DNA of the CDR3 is TGTGCCATCAGCCTAGGGAGTTTTGAGGAAAAACTGTTTTTT. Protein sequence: CAISLGSFEEKLFF.

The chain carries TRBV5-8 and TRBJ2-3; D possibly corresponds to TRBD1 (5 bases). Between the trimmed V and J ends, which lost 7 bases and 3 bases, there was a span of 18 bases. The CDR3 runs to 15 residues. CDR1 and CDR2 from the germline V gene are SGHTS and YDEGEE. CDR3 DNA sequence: TGTGCCAGCGGGGCGTGGTCCCGAGGTACAGATACGCAGTATTTT. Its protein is CASGAWSRGTDTQYF.

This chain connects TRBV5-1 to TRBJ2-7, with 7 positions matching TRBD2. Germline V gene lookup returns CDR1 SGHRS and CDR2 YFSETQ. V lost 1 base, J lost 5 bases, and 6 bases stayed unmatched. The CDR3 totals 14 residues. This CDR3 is CASSLIGGSNEQYF. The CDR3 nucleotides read TGCGCCAGCAGCTTGATCGGGGGGTCTAACGAGCAGTACTTC. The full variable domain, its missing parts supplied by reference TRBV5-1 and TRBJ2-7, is KAGVTQTPRYLIKTRGQQVTLSCSPISGHRSVSWYQQTPGQGLQFLFEYFSETQRNKGNFPGRFSGRQFSNSRSEMNVSTLELGDSALYLCASSLIGGSNEQYFGPGTRLTVT.

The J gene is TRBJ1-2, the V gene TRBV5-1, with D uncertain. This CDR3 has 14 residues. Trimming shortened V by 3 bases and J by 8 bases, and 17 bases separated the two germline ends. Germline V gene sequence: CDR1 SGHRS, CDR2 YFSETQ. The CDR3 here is CASSSPDKAFGYTF. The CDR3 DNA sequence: TGCGCCAGCAGCTCTCCCGACAAGGCGTTCGGCTACACCTTC. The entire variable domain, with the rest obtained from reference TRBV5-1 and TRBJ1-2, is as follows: KAGVTQTPRYLIKTRGQQVTLSCSPISGHRSVSWYQQTPGQGLQFLFEYFSETQRNKGNFPGRFSGRQFSNSRSEMNVSTLELGDSALYLCASSSPDKAFGYTFGSGTRLTVV.